Sequencing of this TCR beta chain was carried out in a study of blood T cell repertoires in COVID-19. Study context: The samples span acute and convalescent COVID-19 from the United States, Italy and Spain. T cells, B-cell-depleted T cells, or PBMCs supplied cDNA or gDNA.

The CDR3 runs 15 residues. J was trimmed by 6 bases and V by 2 bases; bases with no gene match: 9. Looked up from germline, CDR1 is MNHEY and CDR2 is SVGAGI. Original handling: Amplified reference gene primers provided the basis for estimating nucleated cell counts. This table comes from immunoSEQ multiplex PCR, and its TCRdb copy is limited to in-frame clones, with some not included. The V and J calls and clone size are taken from that table; D and trimming were inferred from the DNA. The sample holds about 130,000 clones, roughly 80% seen once. The chain carries TRBV6-5 and TRBJ1-1; 7 positions match TRBD1. The TCR sequence derives from a woman aged 60-70 years with acute or convalescent COVID-19. Sequenced sample: peripheral blood. This chain's CDR3 is CASSYTTGEDSEAFF. Here the CDR3 DNA reads TGTGCCAGCAGTTACACAACAGGGGAGGACTCTGAAGCTTTCTTT.